This is a list of T cell receptor beta chains from one sample in a study of spatial heterogeneity in lung cancer. TCRdb reprocessed the 5' RACE reads with MiXCR, giving one entry per CDR3 protein. The data show 110,000 or so distinct CDR3 sequences, with about 10% seen just once and 20% to 25% held by the top ten. The sample here was PBMCs, taken at follow-up. Every receptor here comes from a female donor with early-stage non-small cell lung cancer. Each CDR3 is given with its conserved first and last residue. The D gene is left open where the match is weak. Expanded clones are given a class, and other clones once, few, many or no size at all.

V	J	D	size	CDR3	DNA
TRBV28	TRBJ2-1	.	.	CASRRANNEQFF	TGTGCCAGCCGCCGAGCAAACAATGAGCAGTTCTTC
TRBV19	TRBJ1-1	.	.	CASSNFNRAAEAFF	TGTGCCAGTAGTAACTTCAACAGGGCGGCTGAAGCTTTCTTT
TRBV12-3/TRBV12-4	TRBJ1-2	.	.	CASTFSSVDGYTF	TGTGCCAGCACTTTTAGTAGTGTTGATGGCTACACCTTC
TRBV6-1	TRBJ2-3	.	few	CASRWRVSTDTQYF	TGTGCCAGCAGGTGGCGGGTTAGCACAGATACGCAGTATTTT
TRBV19	TRBJ2-5	.	.	CASSIAGLARRETQYF	TGTGCCAGTAGTATAGCTGGGCTAGCCCGTAGAGAGACCCAGTACTTC
TRBV29-1	TRBJ2-2	TRBD1	.	CSVSVTGVTGELFF	TGCAGCGTTTCTGTGACAGGGGTGACCGGGGAGCTGTTTTTT
TRBV27	TRBJ2-7	TRBD2	.	CASSSRLAGTYEQYF	TGTGCCAGCAGTTCCCGACTAGCGGGAACCTACGAGCAGTACTTC
TRBV9	TRBJ2-2	.	.	CASSPQRRGDNTGELFF	TGTGCCAGCAGCCCCCAGCGGCGGGGCGACAACACCGGGGAGCTGTTTTTT
TRBV12-3/TRBV12-4	TRBJ1-2	.	.	CASREQGSDGYTF	TGTGCCAGCAGGGAACAGGGTTCGGATGGCTACACCTTC
TRBV4-2	TRBJ2-3	TRBD2	.	CASSQAGAGGADTQYF	TGTGCCAGCAGCCAAGCGGGAGCGGGGGGCGCAGATACGCAGTATTTT
TRBV29-1	TRBJ2-3	.	few	CSVNARGGTDTQYF	TGCAGCGTTAATGCACGAGGGGGCACAGATACGCAGTATTTT
TRBV20-1	TRBJ2-7	TRBD2	.	CSARAGTSGIYEQYF	TGCAGTGCTAGAGCCGGGACTAGCGGGATCTACGAGCAGTACTTC
TRBV27	TRBJ2-2	TRBD1	.	CASSWGTGRTGELFF	TGTGCCAGCAGTTGGGGGACAGGGCGAACCGGGGAGCTGTTTTTT
TRBV6-5	TRBJ2-6	.	.	CASTKRAGANVLTF	TGTGCCAGCACCAAGAGAGCTGGGGCCAACGTCCTGACTTTC
TRBV6-1	TRBJ2-7	.	.	CASSEVGPGPYEQYF	TGTGCCAGCAGTGAAGTGGGACCCGGGCCCTACGAGCAGTACTTC
TRBV9	TRBJ2-1	TRBD1	many	CASSGGAGQGIHEQFF	TGTGCCAGCAGCGGAGGCGCGGGACAGGGTATCCATGAGCAGTTCTTC
TRBV6-5	TRBJ2-2	.	many	CASSYSRRTNTGELFF	TGTGCCAGCAGTTACTCGCGGAGAACGAACACCGGGGAGCTGTTTTTT
TRBV28	TRBJ2-7	.	many	CASSYMTYEQYF	TGTGCCAGCAGTTACATGACCTACGAGCAGTACTTC
TRBV6-1	TRBJ2-3	.	.	CASSEAPGLNTQYF	TGTGCCAGCAGTGAAGCGCCAGGGCTGAATACGCAGTATTTT
TRBV19	TRBJ2-3	TRBD1	few	CASTHRGQGRTDTQYF	TGTGCCAGTACCCATCGAGGACAGGGGAGGACAGATACGCAGTATTTT
TRBV5-4	TRBJ2-1	TRBD2	.	CASSYRTSGLYNEQFF	TGTGCCAGCAGCTACAGGACTAGCGGGCTTTACAATGAGCAGTTCTTC
TRBV18	TRBJ1-2	TRBD1	few	CASSSLPPLNQMTGGGYGYTF	TGTGCCAGCTCATCTTTACCTCCCCTTAACCAAATGACAGGGGGCGGCTATGGCTACACCTTC
TRBV2	TRBJ1-2	.	.	CASSERRVGYTF	TGTGCCAGCAGTGAAAGAAGAGTAGGCTACACCTTC
TRBV20-1	TRBJ1-4	TRBD1	.	CSIPTGAREKLFF	TGCAGCATTCCGACAGGGGCGCGGGAAAAACTGTTTTTT
TRBV19	TRBJ2-4	TRBD2	few	CASSARTSGWRDIQYF	TGTGCCAGTAGTGCCCGGACTAGCGGGTGGAGAGACATTCAGTACTTC
TRBV7-9	TRBJ2-7	.	few	CASSESGTVYEQYF	TGTGCCAGCAGCGAATCAGGGACGGTCTACGAGCAGTACTTC
TRBV7-9	TRBJ2-1	.	many	CASSLALTGRGEQFF	TGTGCCAGCAGCTTAGCCTTGACAGGAAGGGGTGAGCAGTTCTTC
TRBV19	TRBJ1-4	.	many	CASSMGLGEKLFF	TGTGCCAGTAGTATGGGACTCGGAGAAAAACTGTTTTTT
TRBV11-2	TRBJ2-2	.	few	CASSSHVPGELFF	TGTGCCAGCAGCTCCCACGTACCCGGGGAGCTGTTTTTT
TRBV3-1	TRBJ1-4	.	.	CASSYRQKNEKLFF	TGTGCCAGCAGCTACCGACAGAAGAATGAAAAACTGTTTTTT
TRBV18	TRBJ1-4	TRBD1	.	CASSPGQGYEEKLFF	TGTGCCAGCTCACCCGGACAGGGGTATGAGGAAAAACTGTTTTTT
TRBV12-3/TRBV12-4	TRBJ1-5	.	many	CASSLGPFNQPQHF	TGTGCCAGCAGCCTGGGCCCCTTCAATCAGCCCCAGCATTTT
TRBV19	TRBJ1-5	.	few	CASSIMGGWSNQPQHF	TGTGCCAGTAGTATAATGGGGGGTTGGAGCAATCAGCCCCAGCATTTT
TRBV11-3	TRBJ2-1	.	.	CASSKTGEQFF	TGTGCCAGCAGCAAAACCGGTGAGCAGTTCTTC
TRBV7-2	TRBJ2-1	TRBD2	.	CASSLGGLGNEQFF	TGTGCCAGCAGCTTAGGGGGACTAGGGAATGAGCAGTTCTTC
TRBV29-1	TRBJ2-5	.	many	CSVEEATETQYF	TGCAGCGTTGAAGAAGCAACCGAGACCCAGTACTTC
TRBV5-1	TRBJ2-2	.	few	CASSSPPLQFRVTGELFF	TGCGCCAGCAGCTCACCGCCGCTCCAGTTTAGGGTCACCGGGGAGCTGTTTTTT
TRBV12-3/TRBV12-4	TRBJ1-1	.	.	CASSLFQGGNTEAFF	TGTGCCAGCAGTTTATTTCAGGGAGGGAACACTGAAGCTTTCTTT
TRBV2	TRBJ2-5	.	few	CASSERGGWETQYF	TGTGCCAGCAGTGAAAGGGGGGGCTGGGAGACCCAGTACTTC
TRBV7-9	TRBJ2-1	.	few	CASSFLGGAGWNNEQFF	TGTGCCAGCAGCTTTCTCGGCGGGGCGGGGTGGAACAATGAGCAGTTCTTC
TRBV4-2	TRBJ2-1	.	many	CASSLLTKSSYNEQFF	TGTGCCAGCAGCCTCCTGACAAAGAGCTCCTACAATGAGCAGTTCTTC
TRBV10-1	TRBJ2-5	.	few	CASSAQIKETQYF	TGCGCCAGCAGTGCCCAGATTAAAGAGACCCAGTACTTC
TRBV28	TRBJ2-1	.	.	CASSLTVYEQFF	TGTGCCAGCAGTCTAACCGTCTATGAGCAGTTCTTC
TRBV28	TRBJ2-1	.	.	CASKAGAPSPWSEQFF	TGTGCCAGCAAGGCAGGGGCGCCAAGTCCTTGGAGTGAGCAGTTCTTC
TRBV24-1	TRBJ2-3	.	few	CATSAPPGDTQYF	TGTGCCACCAGTGCACCACCGGGAGATACGCAGTATTTT
TRBV6-1	TRBJ1-6	.	.	CASRSHHNQNRIIGSPLHF	TGTGCCAGCAGATCTCACCACAATCAAAACCGGATAATAGGCTCACCCCTCCACTTT
TRBV6-1	TRBJ1-2	TRBD1	.	CANGKPGQDWVYGYTF	TGTGCCAACGGAAAGCCGGGACAGGATTGGGTCTATGGCTACACCTTC
TRBV7-9	TRBJ2-1	TRBD2	.	CASGSSGAPRQFF	TGTGCCAGCGGCTCTAGCGGGGCACCACGGCAGTTCTTC
TRBV7-2	TRBJ2-5	.	few	CASSSRRVETQYF	TGTGCCAGCAGCTCCCGGCGGGTTGAGACCCAGTACTTC